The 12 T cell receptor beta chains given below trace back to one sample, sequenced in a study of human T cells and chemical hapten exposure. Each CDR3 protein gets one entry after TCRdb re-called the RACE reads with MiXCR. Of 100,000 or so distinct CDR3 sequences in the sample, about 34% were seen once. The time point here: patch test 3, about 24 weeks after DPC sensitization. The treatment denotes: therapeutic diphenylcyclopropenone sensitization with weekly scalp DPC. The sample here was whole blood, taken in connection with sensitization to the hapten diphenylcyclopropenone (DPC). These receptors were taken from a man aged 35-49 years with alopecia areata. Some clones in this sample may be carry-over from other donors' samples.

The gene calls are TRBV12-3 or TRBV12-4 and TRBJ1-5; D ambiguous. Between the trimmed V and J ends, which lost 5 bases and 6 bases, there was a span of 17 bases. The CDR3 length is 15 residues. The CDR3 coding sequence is TGTGCCAGCAGTACTACCAGGAGGTCGGGTCAGCCCCAGCATTTT. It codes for CASSTTRRSGQPQHF.

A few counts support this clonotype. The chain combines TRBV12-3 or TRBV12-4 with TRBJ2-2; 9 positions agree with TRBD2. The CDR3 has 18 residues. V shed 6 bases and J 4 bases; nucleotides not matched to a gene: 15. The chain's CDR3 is CASSPTRRAGGPTGELFF. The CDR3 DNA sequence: TGTGCCAGCAGCCCAACCCGGCGGGCGGGAGGGCCCACCGGGGAGCTGTTTTTT.

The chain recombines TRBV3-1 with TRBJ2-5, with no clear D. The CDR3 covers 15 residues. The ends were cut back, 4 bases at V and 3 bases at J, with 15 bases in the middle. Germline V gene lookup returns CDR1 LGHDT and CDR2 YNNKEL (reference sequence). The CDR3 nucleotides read TGTGCCAGCAGCCCCCTTATTAGTTACGAAGAGACCCAGTACTTC. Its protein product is CASSPLISYEETQYF.

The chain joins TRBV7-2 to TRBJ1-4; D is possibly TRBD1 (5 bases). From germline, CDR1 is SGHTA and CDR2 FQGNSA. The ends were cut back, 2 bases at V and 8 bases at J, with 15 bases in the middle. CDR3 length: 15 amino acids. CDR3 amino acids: CASSLSGQRVEKLFF. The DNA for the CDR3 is TGTGCCAGCAGCTTATCGGGGCAGCGAGTAGAAAAACTGTTTTTT.

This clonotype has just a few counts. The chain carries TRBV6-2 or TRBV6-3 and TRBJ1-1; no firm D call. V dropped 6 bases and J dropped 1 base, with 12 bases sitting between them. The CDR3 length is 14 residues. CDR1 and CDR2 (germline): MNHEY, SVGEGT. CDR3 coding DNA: TGTGCCAGCAGCGTGAACTCGGGGAACACTGAAGCTTTCTTT. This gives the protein CASSVNSGNTEAFF.

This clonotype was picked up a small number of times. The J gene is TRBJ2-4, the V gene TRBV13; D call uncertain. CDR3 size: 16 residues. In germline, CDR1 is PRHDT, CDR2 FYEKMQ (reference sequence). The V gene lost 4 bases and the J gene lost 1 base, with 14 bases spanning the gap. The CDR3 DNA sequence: TGTGCCAGCAGCTCTTACCGACTGTTGGCCAAAAACATTCAGTACTTC. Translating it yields CASSSYRLLAKNIQYF.

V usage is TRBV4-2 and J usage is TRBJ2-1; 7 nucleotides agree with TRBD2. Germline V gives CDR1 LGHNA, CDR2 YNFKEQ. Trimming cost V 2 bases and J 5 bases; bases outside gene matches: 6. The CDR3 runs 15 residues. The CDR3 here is CASSQMRGINNEQFF. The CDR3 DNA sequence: TGTGCCAGCAGCCAAATGCGGGGGATAAACAATGAGCAGTTCTTC.

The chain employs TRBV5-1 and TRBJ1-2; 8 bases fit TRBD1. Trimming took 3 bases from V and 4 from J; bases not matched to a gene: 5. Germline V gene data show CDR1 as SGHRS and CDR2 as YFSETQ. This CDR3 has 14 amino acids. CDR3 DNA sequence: TGCGCCAGCAGCTCGCAAACAGGGGGCTATGGCTACACCTTC. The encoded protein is CASSSQTGGYGYTF.

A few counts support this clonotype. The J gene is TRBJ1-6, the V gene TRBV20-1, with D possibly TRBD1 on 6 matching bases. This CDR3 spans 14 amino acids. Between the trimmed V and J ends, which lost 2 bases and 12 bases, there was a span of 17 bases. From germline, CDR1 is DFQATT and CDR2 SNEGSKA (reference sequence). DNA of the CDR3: TGCAGTGCTAGACCGAGGGGGGCAGCGCTACCCCTCCACTTT. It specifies CSARPRGAALPLHF.

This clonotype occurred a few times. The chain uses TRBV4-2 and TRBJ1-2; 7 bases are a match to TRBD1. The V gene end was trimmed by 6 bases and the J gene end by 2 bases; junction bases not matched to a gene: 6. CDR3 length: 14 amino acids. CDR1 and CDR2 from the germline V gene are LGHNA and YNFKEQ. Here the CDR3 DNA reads TGTGCCAGCAGACTGGGACAGATCAACTATGGCTACACCTTC. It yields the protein CASRLGQINYGYTF.

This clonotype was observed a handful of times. Written as DNA, the CDR3 is TGTGCCAGCAGTGGGACAGGGGCGGACAATCAGCCCCAGCATTTT. This gives the protein CASSGTGADNQPQHF. The chain joins TRBV6-1 to TRBJ1-5, with 9 bases aligning to TRBD1. This CDR3 is 15 amino acids long. The V segment lost 4 bases and the J segment 3 bases; nucleotides outside the gene matches: 4. Germline values: CDR1 MNHNS, CDR2 SASEGT.

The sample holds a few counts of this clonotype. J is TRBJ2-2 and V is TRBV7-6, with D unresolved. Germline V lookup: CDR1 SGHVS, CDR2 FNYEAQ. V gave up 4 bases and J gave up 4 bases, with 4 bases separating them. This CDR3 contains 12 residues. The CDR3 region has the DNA TGTGCCAGCAGCTCGGGCACCGGGGAGCTGTTTTTT. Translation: CASSSGTGELFF.